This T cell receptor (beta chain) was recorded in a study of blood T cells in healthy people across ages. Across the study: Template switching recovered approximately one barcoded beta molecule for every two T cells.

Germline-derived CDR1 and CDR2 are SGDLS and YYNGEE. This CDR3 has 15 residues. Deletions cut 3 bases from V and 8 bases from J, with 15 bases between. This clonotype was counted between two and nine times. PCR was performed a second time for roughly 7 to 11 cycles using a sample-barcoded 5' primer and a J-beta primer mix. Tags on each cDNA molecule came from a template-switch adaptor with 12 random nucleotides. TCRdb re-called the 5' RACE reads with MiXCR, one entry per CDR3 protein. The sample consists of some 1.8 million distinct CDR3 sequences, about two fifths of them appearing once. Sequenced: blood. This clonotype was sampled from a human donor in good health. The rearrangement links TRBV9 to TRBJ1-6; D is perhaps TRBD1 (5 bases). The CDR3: CASSGRVAGDSPLHF. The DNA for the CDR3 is TGTGCCAGCAGCGGCAGGGTGGCGGGGGATTCACCCCTCCACTTT.